The present TCR beta chain was sequenced within a study of cytomegalovirus exposure and HLA in healthy donors. The V gene end was trimmed by 6 bases and the J gene end by 7 bases; junction bases not matched to a gene: 11. The germline CDR1 and CDR2 sequences are MDHEN and SYDVKM. The CDR3 runs to 15 residues. General study points: Some public TCRs appeared in many individuals, while most sequences were rare.

The protocol was immunoSEQ multiplex PCR, while the TCRdb copy is restricted to in-frame clones and leaves out a portion. The table lists around 180,000 clones, about four fifths of them singletons, with approximately 7% in the top ten. This clone has only a few counts. Its specificity is not known. This clonotype was sampled from a man aged 18 to 29 in good health and CMV-seropositive. The V call is TRBV28, the J call TRBJ2-7; 11 bases line up with TRBD2. Specimen: PBMCs. The CDR3 sequence is CASSLAGGGVGEQYF. The CDR3 DNA reads as TGTGCCAGCAGCCTAGCGGGAGGCGGCGTGGGAGAGCAGTACTTC.